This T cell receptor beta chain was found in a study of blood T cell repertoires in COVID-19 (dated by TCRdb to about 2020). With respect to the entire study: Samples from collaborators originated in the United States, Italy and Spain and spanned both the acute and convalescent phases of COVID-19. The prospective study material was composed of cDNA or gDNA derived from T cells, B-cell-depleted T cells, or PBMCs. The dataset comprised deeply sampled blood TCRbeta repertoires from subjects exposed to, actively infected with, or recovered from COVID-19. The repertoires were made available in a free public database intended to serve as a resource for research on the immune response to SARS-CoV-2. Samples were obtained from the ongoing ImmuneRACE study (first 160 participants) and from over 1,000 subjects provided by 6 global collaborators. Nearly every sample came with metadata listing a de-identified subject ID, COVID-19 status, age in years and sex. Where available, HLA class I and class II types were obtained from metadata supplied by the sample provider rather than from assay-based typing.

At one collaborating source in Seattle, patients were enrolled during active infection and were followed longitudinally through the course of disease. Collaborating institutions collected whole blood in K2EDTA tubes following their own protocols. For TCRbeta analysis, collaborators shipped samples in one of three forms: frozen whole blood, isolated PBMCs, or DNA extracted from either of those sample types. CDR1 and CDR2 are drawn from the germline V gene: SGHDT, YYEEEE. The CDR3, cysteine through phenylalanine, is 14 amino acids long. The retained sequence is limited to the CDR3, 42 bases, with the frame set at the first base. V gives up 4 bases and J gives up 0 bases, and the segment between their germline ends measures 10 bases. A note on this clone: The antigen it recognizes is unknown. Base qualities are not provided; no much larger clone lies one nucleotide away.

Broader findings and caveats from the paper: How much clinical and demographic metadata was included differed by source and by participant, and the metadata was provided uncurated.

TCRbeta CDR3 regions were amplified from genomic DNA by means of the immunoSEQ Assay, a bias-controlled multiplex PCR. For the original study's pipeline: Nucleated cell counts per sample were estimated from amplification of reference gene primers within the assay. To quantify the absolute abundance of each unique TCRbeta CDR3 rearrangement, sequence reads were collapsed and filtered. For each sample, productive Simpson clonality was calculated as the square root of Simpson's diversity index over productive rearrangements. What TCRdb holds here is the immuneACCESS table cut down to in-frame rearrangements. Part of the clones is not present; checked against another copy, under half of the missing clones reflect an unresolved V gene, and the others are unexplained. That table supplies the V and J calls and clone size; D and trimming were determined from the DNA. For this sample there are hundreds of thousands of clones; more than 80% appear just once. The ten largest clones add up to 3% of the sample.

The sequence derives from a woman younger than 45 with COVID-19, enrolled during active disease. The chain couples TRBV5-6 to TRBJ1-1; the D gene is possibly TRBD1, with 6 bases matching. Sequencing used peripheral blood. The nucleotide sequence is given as TGTGCCAGCAGCCCGACAGGAGTGAACACTGAAGCTTTCTTT. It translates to CASSPTGVNTEAFF. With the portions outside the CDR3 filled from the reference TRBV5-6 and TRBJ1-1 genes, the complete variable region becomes DAGVTQSPTHLIKTRGQQVTLRCSPKSGHDTVSWYQQALGQGPQFIFQYYEEEERQRGNFPDRFSGHQFPNYSSELNVNALLLGDSALYLCASSPTGVNTEAFFGQGTRLTVV.